This T cell receptor beta chain was found in a study of T cells in Graves' hyperthyroidism and ophthalmopathy (dated by TCRdb to between 2018 and 2021). Context from the whole study: Peripheral blood samples were taken at the time of initial diagnosis, prior to any treatment. A discovery cohort of approximately 97 patients, roughly 45 with Graves' ophthalmopathy and 57 with stable Graves' hyperthyroidism, was used to find distinguishing TCR V-J signatures. Prospective prediction of ophthalmopathy was tested in an independent validation cohort consisting of fewer than 20 hyperthyroidism patients and 15 or so patients who later progressed to ophthalmopathy. For training and testing, the 80 to 100 patients in the discovery cohort were randomly divided in a 7:3 ratio. Thyroid tissue and blood T-cell repertoires from about six Graves' hyperthyroidism patients were also compared in the study. After blood sampling, hyperthyroidism patients were treated with methimazole at a starting dose of 30 mg daily, and ophthalmopathy patients were treated with high-dose intravenous methylprednisolone. According to the paper, TCR Vbeta CDR3 sequencing was carried out on about 140 peripheral blood samples, which came from approximately 41 ophthalmopathy, around 74 hyperthyroidism and roughly 17 progressor patients.

Results and caveats for the whole study, not just this receptor: Blood samples also contained most of the expanded thyroid clonotypes (frequency above 0.001), which suggests that blood repertoires may reflect thyroid immune responses. No statistical method was used to set the sample size in advance, and investigators knew the group allocation. A 13 V-J signature model separated ophthalmopathy from stable hyperthyroidism, with roughly 88% sensitivity and about 81% specificity in cross-validation and 80%/75% in testing. In validation, progression to ophthalmopathy was predicted by the model with nearly 71% sensitivity and just over 72% specificity, a median of 6.5 months before onset.

Stable Graves' hyperthyroidism was defined as no progression to ophthalmopathy during 18 months of follow-up. Hyperthyroidism patients were newly diagnosed, had a disease duration of under 2 months, and were aged 18 to 65 years. Any patient with an uncontrolled infection, another autoimmune disease, pregnancy or lactation was excluded. Diagnoses were based on clinical symptoms, serum thyroxine and TRAb, thyroid ultrasound and orbital computed tomography. PBMCs were isolated from approximately 10 ml of fresh peripheral blood by Ficoll-Paque density gradient centrifugation. Total RNA was extracted using Trizol reagent, and RNA quality was assessed on an Agilent 2100 Bioanalyzer. This clonotype was observed at least ten times. The antigen it recognizes is unknown. No much larger clonotype is one base removed from it; base qualities were not supplied. The TCR beta CDR3 regions were amplified from RNA transcripts. The first round of RT-PCR for the TCR CDR3 was performed with the HTBI primer set and the Qiagen OneStep RT-PCR kit. A second multiplex PCR round built the libraries, followed by size selection and purification. Libraries were sequenced paired-end with 100 bp reads on an Illumina HiSeq2000. In the source study's methods: SOAPnuke was used to process the raw data, with reads discarded if the reads contained adapters or uncalled bases, had a mean Phred below 15, or lacked an exact constant-primer or identifier match. COPE v1.2.5 was used to merge the high-quality paired reads, and each unique nucleotide sequence was defined as a clonotype. Clonotypes were aligned to IMGT TRBV, TRBD and TRBJ reference segments using MiTCR v1.1. The analysis included only V-J combinations with a frequency above 0.0001, which together covered approximately 99% of the repertoires. The TCS score was defined as F50 (clonal expansion) divided by E x V (chaos), with BLOSUM62-based TCRdist calculated between CDR3 peptides within each V-J. Welch's t-statistics and random forest reduced around 520 V-J features to 10 to 15, which were used in a naive Bayes classifier (R e1071). In TCRdb, the public reads were trimmed at Q25 with fastp and aligned with MiXCR, with productive beta chains retained. Rows with a matching CDR3 protein are joined into one entry that keeps the most common DNA and genes. The V and J calls, along with clone size, are taken from TCRdb and not from the paper's own processing. The sample table lists hundreds of thousands of distinct CDR3 sequences, roughly 17% of them with a count of one. The ten largest clones take up approximately 3.9% of the sample.

V drops 2 bases and J drops 6 bases, leaving 8 bases in between. Via the germline V gene, CDR1 is SGHVS and CDR2 FQNEAQ. Including cysteine and phenylalanine, the CDR3 has 12 amino acids. CDR3 DNA only is kept here, 36 bases in frame from base 1. This clonotype was sampled from a woman aged 30 to 39 with Graves' hyperthyroidism. Specimen: blood. Rearrangement joined TRBV7-8 to TRBJ2-7, with the D gene call left open. The sequence in DNA is TGTGCCAGCAGCTTACTAGGTCGCGAGCAGTACTTC. Its translation is CASSLLGREQYF.